The 32 T cell receptor beta chains in this list originate from one sample, sequenced in a study of OX40 agonist ivuxolimab in advanced cancers. Libraries were prepared by immunoSEQ multiplex PCR; TCRdb keeps only in-frame clonotypes and omits some of them. The data contain 65,000 to 70,000 clones, around four fifths of them singletons. The material was CD4+ or CD8+ T cells sorted from blood, obtained in a trial of the OX40 agonist ivuxolimab. The receptors originated from an adult with an advanced solid tumor such as melanoma, head and neck, liver or kidney cancer.

This clone was detected once. The rearrangement joins TRBV29-1 to TRBJ1-5; D is undetermined. V lost 7 bases and J 2 bases, leaving 12 bases between the germline ends. Germline CDR1 SQVTM, CDR2 ANQGSEA. This CDR3 is built from 13 residues. The DNA for the CDR3 is TGCAGCGCCGGGGAGTCCGGCAATCAGCCCCAGCATTTT. It is translated as CSAGESGNQPQHF.

This chain connects TRBV10-2 to TRBJ1-1, with D uncertain. Trimming left V 2 bases short and J 1 base short, with 8 bases between. Germline V gives CDR1 WSHSY, CDR2 SAAADI. This CDR3 spans 14 amino acids. CDR3 protein: CASSEGSRNTEAFF. The CDR3 nucleotides read TGCGCCAGCAGTGAGGGGTCGAGGAACACTGAAGCTTTCTTT.

The chain joins TRBV4-2 to TRBJ2-2; D gene unclear. Germline CDR1 LGHNA, CDR2 YNFKEQ. The ends were cut back, 2 bases at V and 1 base at J, with 2 bases in the middle. This CDR3 is 13 amino acids long. The CDR3 sequence: CASSQRNTGELFF. The CDR3 DNA follows: TGTGCCAGCAGCCAACGGAACACCGGGGAGCTGTTTTTT.

J is TRBJ1-2 and V is TRBV5-1; the D is unclear. Deletions cut 3 bases from V and 8 bases from J, with 17 bases between. The germline V gene has CDR1 SGHRS and CDR2 YFSETQ. The CDR3 has 14 residues. CDR3 sequence: CASSSSGPQRGYTF. CDR3 nucleotide sequence: TGCGCCAGCAGCTCCTCCGGGCCCCAGAGAGGCTACACCTTC.

The chain carries TRBV27 and TRBJ2-5; D call uncertain. This CDR3 comprises 17 residues. Trimming removed 5 bases at V and 1 base at J, with 20 bases between. Germline V gene data show CDR1 as MNHEY and CDR2 as SMNVEV (reference sequence). DNA for the CDR3: TGTGCCAGCAGTCCCCTCTCCGCGGTAGCCTCCCAAGAGACCCAGTACTTC. Amino acid sequence: CASSPLSAVASQETQYF.

This chain links TRBV15 with TRBJ2-1, with 7 bases fitting TRBD1. V shed 0 bases, J shed 12 bases, and the junction held 5 bases outside the gene matches. CDR1 and CDR2 (germline): LNHNV, YYDKDF (reference sequence). The CDR3 has 13 amino acids. The CDR3 sequence: CATSRDQGVAQFF. CDR3 nucleotide sequence: TGTGCCACCAGCAGAGATCAGGGGGTAGCGCAGTTCTTC.

In DNA, the CDR3 is TGTGCCAGCAGCTTAGACAGGGGGCCAGAGACCCAGTACTTC. Translated, it gives CASSLDRGPETQYF. The chain recombines TRBV11-2 with TRBJ2-5; 8 positions agree with TRBD1. With 0 bases clipped from V and 4 bases from J, the junction kept 1 base outside the gene matches. CDR1 and CDR2 from the germline V gene are SGHAT and FQNNGV. The CDR3 loop spans 14 amino acids.

This clone was seen a few times. V and J are TRBV30 and TRBJ2-3; 7 bases agree with TRBD2. The CDR3 consists of 16 residues. The trim removed 3 bases at V and 0 bases at J, leaving 9 bases unmatched. CDR1 and CDR2 (germline): GTSNPN, SVGIG (reference sequence). CDR3 in DNA: TGTGCCTGGAGCGGCAGATGGGGGGGGAGCACAGATACGCAGTATTTT. The encoded protein is CAWSGRWGGSTDTQYF.

The chain uses TRBV28 and TRBJ1-2; D gene uncertain. There are 12 residues in the CDR3. Trimming pared 0 bases from V and 6 bases from J, leaving 5 bases between. Germline CDR1 is MDHEN and CDR2 is SYDVKM. The DNA of the CDR3 is TGTGCCAGCAGTTTATGGACCGATGGCTACACCTTC. Protein sequence: CASSLWTDGYTF.

The V gene is TRBV18, the J gene TRBJ2-3; D is ambiguous. The CDR3 is 14 residues long. Between the trimmed V and J ends, which lost 0 bases and 6 bases, there was a span of 10 bases. Germline V CDR1 and CDR2: KGHSH, LQKENI. CDR3 region: CASSPPVARDTQYF. For the CDR3, the DNA is TGTGCCAGCTCACCACCGGTTGCACGGGATACGCAGTATTTT.

This clone was seen only a few times. The rearrangement joins TRBV7-9 to TRBJ2-3, with unresolved D. V lost 6 bases and J lost 0, with 7 bases in between. This CDR3 has 13 residues. The germline V gene encodes CDR1 SEHNR and CDR2 FQNEAQ (reference sequence). In DNA, the CDR3 is TGTGCCAGCAGGTCAGCAAGCACAGATACGCAGTATTTT. Translation: CASRSASTDTQYF. The complete variable domain, with remaining parts taken from reference TRBV7-9 and TRBJ2-3, reads DTGVSQNPRHKITKRGQNVTFRCDPISEHNRLYWYRQTLGQGPEFLTYFQNEAQLEKSRLLSDRFSAERPKGSFSTLEIQRTEQGDSAMYLCASRSASTDTQYFGPGTRLTVL.

This chain connects TRBV5-1 to TRBJ2-1; perhaps TRBD1 as D (5 bases). This CDR3 has 15 residues. Germline CDR1 SGHRS, CDR2 YFSETQ. The germline V and J ends were trimmed by 0 bases and 7 bases, with 14 bases remaining between them. CDR3 nucleotide sequence: TGCGCCAGCAGCTTGGTGGCAGGGTTATTGAATGAGCAGTTCTTC. Protein product: CASSLVAGLLNEQFF.

Worth noting for this clone: The final CDR3 position lacks the conserved phenylalanine or tryptophan, pointing to a likely read error. Because the CDR3's place on the DNA is in doubt, the DNA is left out and the CDR3 is given as listed by TCRdb. The rearrangement links TRBV25-1 to TRBJ1-2. Germline CDR1 and CDR2: MGHDK and SYGVNS. The CDR3 length is 15 residues, termini included. The CDR3 here is CASSFGVELGKTYGY.

This chain connects TRBV7-9 to TRBJ1-1, with TRBD1 matching 8 bases. V was clipped by 5 bases and J by 4 bases; unmatched bases: 6. The CDR3 runs 14 residues. CDR1 is SEHNR and CDR2 is FQNEAQ in the germline V gene (reference sequence). The CDR3 loop reads CASSTQQGGTEAFF. Here the CDR3 DNA reads TGTGCCAGCAGCACCCAACAGGGGGGCACTGAAGCTTTCTTT. Variable domain in full (rest from reference TRBV7-9 and TRBJ1-1): DTGVSQNPRHKITKRGQNVTFRCDPISEHNRLYWYRQTLGQGPEFLTYFQNEAQLEKSRLLSDRFSAERPKGSFSTLEIQRTEQGDSAMYLCASSTQQGGTEAFFGQGTRLTVV.

This chain connects TRBV27 to TRBJ2-3, with D possibly TRBD2 on 6 matching bases. Germline V gene data show CDR1 as MNHEY and CDR2 as SMNVEV (reference sequence). V lost 3 bases and J lost 5, with 12 bases in between. CDR3 length: 14 residues. In DNA form, the CDR3 reads TGTGCCAGCAGTTTGGCGGGAACGGGAGATACGCAGTATTTT. As protein: CASSLAGTGDTQYF.

This chain connects TRBV18 to TRBJ2-2; possibly TRBD1 for D (5 bases). The CDR3 runs to 16 residues. V gave up 0 bases and J gave up 4 bases, with 12 bases separating them. The germline CDR1 and CDR2 sequences are KGHSH and LQKENI. The CDR3 sequence is CASSPPLKGRTGELFF. In DNA, the CDR3 is TGTGCCAGCTCACCACCGTTGAAGGGGCGCACCGGGGAGCTGTTTTTT.

The genes are TRBV19 and TRBJ2-7, with D uncertain. Germline values: CDR1 LNHDA, CDR2 SQIVND (reference sequence). CDR3 length equals 15 residues. V was trimmed by 2 bases and J by 0 bases, leaving 11 bases between them. For the CDR3, the DNA is TGTGCCAGTAGTATATCGGTCGGCACCTCCTACGAGCAGTACTTC. This encodes CASSISVGTSYEQYF.

The rearrangement joins TRBV27 to TRBJ2-7; D perhaps matches TRBD1 (6 bases). V dropped 8 bases and J dropped 3 bases, with 17 bases sitting between them. Germline lookup yields CDR1 MNHEY and CDR2 SMNVEV (reference sequence). This CDR3 has 14 residues. In nucleotides, the CDR3 is TGTGCCAGCGGGAAGGGGGAACGCAACTACGAGCAGTACTTC. It yields the protein CASGKGERNYEQYF.

J is TRBJ1-6 and V is TRBV5-1; D uncertain. This CDR3 is built from 15 residues. Germline CDR1 and CDR2: SGHRS and YFSETQ. V lost 0 bases to trimming and J lost 5 bases, with 9 bases between them. This chain's CDR3 is CASSLGPEDNSPLHF. DNA of the CDR3: TGCGCCAGCAGCTTGGGCCCGGAGGATAATTCACCCCTCCACTTT.

The chain recombines TRBV4-2 with TRBJ2-7; TRBD1 aligns across 8 bases. The germline gives CDR1 LGHNA, CDR2 YNFKEQ. The V segment lost 2 bases and the J segment 2 bases; nucleotides outside the gene matches: 5. The CDR3 has 15 residues. The CDR3 region has the DNA TGTGCCAGCAGCCAATCTGGACAGGGCCCCTACGAGCAGTACTTC. Its translation is CASSQSGQGPYEQYF.

The chain uses TRBV5-4 and TRBJ2-5; D is possibly TRBD2 (5 bases). V was cut by 0 bases and J by 2 bases, with 8 bases left in between. The germline V gene has CDR1 SGHNT and CDR2 YYREEE (reference sequence). The CDR3 totals 14 residues. The CDR3 protein is CASSLAGLQETQYF. The DNA for the CDR3 is TGTGCCAGCAGCTTGGCGGGATTACAAGAGACCCAGTACTTC.

The chain recombines TRBV10-3 with TRBJ2-6; D may be TRBD2 (5 bases). The V end lost 4 bases, the J end lost 2 bases, and 6 bases lay between the germline ends. Germline assignment: CDR1 ENHRY and CDR2 SYGVKD. The CDR3 sequence is 14 residues long. CDR3 sequence (DNA): TGTGCCATCAGTGTCGGGGCTGGGGCCAACGTCCTGACTTTC. Its translation: CAISVGAGANVLTF.

This rearrangement joins TRBV9 to TRBJ2-1; the D gene could be TRBD1 or TRBD2 (5 bases each). V lost 0 bases to trimming and J lost 8 bases, with 18 bases between them. Germline V CDR1 and CDR2: SGDLS, YYNGEE. This CDR3 spans 16 amino acids. CDR3 coding DNA: TGTGCCAGCAGCGTAGGGACGCGGTCCCTGGGGGATGAGCAGTTCTTC. Protein: CASSVGTRSLGDEQFF.

The V and J genes are TRBV11-1 and TRBJ2-3; 9 bases are shared with TRBD1. Germline trimming cut 5 bases from V and 1 base from J; bases unmatched to any gene: 10. The germline gives CDR1 SGHAT, CDR2 FQDESV (reference sequence). The CDR3 extends over 17 amino acids. CDR3 bases: TGTGCCAGCAGCCCGGGACAGGGAAGGAAGGGCACAGATACGCAGTATTTT. This translates into CASSPGQGRKGTDTQYF.

The chain uses TRBV11-2 and TRBJ2-3; 9 bases line up with TRBD1. The J segment lost 3 bases and the V segment lost 3 bases, leaving 4 bases of the junction unmatched. The CDR3 totals 15 residues. Germline V gene sequence: CDR1 SGHAT, CDR2 FQNNGV. Here the CDR3 DNA reads TGTGCCAGCAGCTTTAACAGGGGGCTTACAGATACGCAGTATTTT. It specifies CASSFNRGLTDTQYF.

The V gene is TRBV19, the J gene TRBJ1-5; D might be TRBD1 (6 bases). V was cut by 7 bases and J by 5 bases, with 21 bases left in between. The CDR3 extends over 16 amino acids. From germline, CDR1 is LNHDA and CDR2 SQIVND (reference sequence). The CDR3: CASTPGSHRAHQPQHF. CDR3 DNA sequence: TGTGCCAGTACCCCGGGGAGTCACAGGGCCCATCAGCCCCAGCATTTT.

The rearrangement joins TRBV7-9 to TRBJ1-1, with a tentative D call TRBD1 (5 bases). This CDR3 is 13 amino acids long. Germline V lookup: CDR1 SEHNR, CDR2 FQNEAQ (reference sequence). V was pared by 1 base and J by 4 bases, with 7 bases between. The CDR3 here is CASSLGGTTEAFF. The CDR3 coding sequence is TGTGCCAGCAGCTTAGGAGGGACCACTGAAGCTTTCTTT.

This chain links TRBV28 with TRBJ1-2, with TRBD1 identical over 7 bases. Per germline, CDR1 MDHEN and CDR2 SYDVKM. CDR3 size: 16 residues. With V trimmed by 5 bases and J by 1 base, 10 bases remained unmatched. CDR3 amino acids: CASSSTGDRFNYGYTF. CDR3 in DNA: TGTGCCAGCAGTAGCACAGGGGACCGCTTTAACTATGGCTACACCTTC.

The rearrangement joins TRBV10-2 to TRBJ1-5, with unresolved D. From germline, CDR1 is WSHSY and CDR2 SAAADI. V lost 5 bases and J 0 bases, leaving 11 bases between the germline ends. CDR3 length: 15 amino acids. CDR3 in amino acids: CASSWGRNSNQPQHF. Here the CDR3 DNA reads TGCGCCAGCAGTTGGGGAAGGAATAGCAATCAGCCCCAGCATTTT.

The chain employs TRBV7-9 and TRBJ1-1, with 10 positions matching TRBD1. This CDR3 contains 17 residues. CDR1 and CDR2 from the germline V gene are SEHNR and FQNEAQ (reference sequence). Trimming removed 5 bases from V and 4 bases from J; junction bases left unmatched: 13. The CDR3 reads CASSPMTGGAGGTEAFF. In DNA, the CDR3 is TGTGCCAGCAGCCCGATGACAGGGGGCGCGGGGGGCACTGAAGCTTTCTTT.

V usage is TRBV23-1 and J usage is TRBJ2-1; weak D call: TRBD1 (5 bases). TRBV23-1 is an ORF for which the function is uncertain. Trimming removed 0 bases from V and 9 bases from J, with 6 bases in between. The CDR3 runs 12 residues. The CDR3 reads CASSQSGPEQFF. The DNA for the CDR3 is TGCGCCAGCAGTCAATCGGGGCCTGAGCAGTTCTTC.

V usage is TRBV5-1 and J usage is TRBJ2-2; 10 nucleotides align to TRBD2. The V gene's germline CDR1 is SGHRS and CDR2 YFSETQ. V lost 4 bases and J lost 5; bases outside the gene matches: 11. The CDR3 totals 17 residues. The chain's CDR3 is CASSPFRTSGGTGELFF. CDR3 DNA sequence: TGCGCCAGCAGCCCTTTTCGGACTAGCGGAGGAACCGGGGAGCTGTTTTTT. Variable domain in full (rest from reference TRBV5-1 and TRBJ2-2): KAGVTQTPRYLIKTRGQQVTLSCSPISGHRSVSWYQQTPGQGLQFLFEYFSETQRNKGNFPGRFSGRQFSNSRSEMNVSTLELGDSALYLCASSPFRTSGGTGELFFGEGSRLTVL.